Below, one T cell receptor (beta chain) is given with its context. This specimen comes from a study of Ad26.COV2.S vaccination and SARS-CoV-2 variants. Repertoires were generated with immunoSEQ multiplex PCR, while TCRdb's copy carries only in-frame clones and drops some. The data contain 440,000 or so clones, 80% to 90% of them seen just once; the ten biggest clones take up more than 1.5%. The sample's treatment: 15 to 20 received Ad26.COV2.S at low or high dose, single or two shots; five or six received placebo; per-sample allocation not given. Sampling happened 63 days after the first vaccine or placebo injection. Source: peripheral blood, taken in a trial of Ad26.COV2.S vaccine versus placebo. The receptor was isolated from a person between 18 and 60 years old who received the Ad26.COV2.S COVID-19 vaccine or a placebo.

The CDR3 sequence is CASSSGTGGPYEQYF. The CDR3 region has the DNA TGTGCCAGCAGCTCCGGGACAGGGGGCCCCTACGAGCAGTACTTC. The chain combines TRBV7-2 with TRBJ2-7; 12 bases match TRBD1. With 4 bases clipped from V and 2 bases from J, the junction kept 3 bases outside the gene matches. Germline-derived CDR1 and CDR2 are SGHTA and FQGNSA. CDR3 length equals 15 residues.